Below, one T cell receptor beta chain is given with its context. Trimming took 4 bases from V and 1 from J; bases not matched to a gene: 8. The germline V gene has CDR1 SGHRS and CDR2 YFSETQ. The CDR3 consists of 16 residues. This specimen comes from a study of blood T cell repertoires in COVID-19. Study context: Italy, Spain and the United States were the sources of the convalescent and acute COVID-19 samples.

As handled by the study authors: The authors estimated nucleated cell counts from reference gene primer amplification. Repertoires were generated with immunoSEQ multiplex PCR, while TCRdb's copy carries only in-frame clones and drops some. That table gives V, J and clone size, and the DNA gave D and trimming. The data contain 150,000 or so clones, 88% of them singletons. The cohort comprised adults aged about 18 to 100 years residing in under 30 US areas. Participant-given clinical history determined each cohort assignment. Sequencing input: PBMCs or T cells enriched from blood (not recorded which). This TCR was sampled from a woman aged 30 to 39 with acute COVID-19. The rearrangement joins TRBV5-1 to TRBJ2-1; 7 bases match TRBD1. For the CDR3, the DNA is TGCGCCAGCAGCACAACAGACAGGGTATCCTACAATGAGCAGTTCTTC. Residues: CASSTTDRVSYNEQFF. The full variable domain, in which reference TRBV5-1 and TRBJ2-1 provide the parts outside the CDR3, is KAGVTQTPRYLIKTRGQQVTLSCSPISGHRSVSWYQQTPGQGLQFLFEYFSETQRNKGNFPGRFSGRQFSNSRSEMNVSTLELGDSALYLCASSTTDRVSYNEQFFGPGTRLTVL.